This T cell receptor (beta chain) appears in the sequencing data of a study of early T cells in non-severe SARS-CoV-2 infection. This clonotype was picked up a small number of times. In TCRdb, the 5' RACE reads were re-called with MiXCR into one record per CDR3 protein. Here the sample spans 95,000 to 100,000 distinct CDR3 sequences, 9.5% to 12% being singletons. The CDR3 totals 14 residues. Germline V CDR1 and CDR2: LNHDA, SQIVND (reference sequence). The V end lost 10 bases, the J end lost 0 bases, and 14 bases lay between the germline ends. The chain recombines TRBV19 with TRBJ2-3; unclear D gene. This TCR derives from an adult who was a healthcare worker with PCR-confirmed SARS-CoV-2 infection or an uninfected control (not recorded which). Sequencing input: whole blood. This chain's CDR3 is CATAPMQSTDTQYF. The CDR3 region has the DNA TGTGCCACCGCGCCCATGCAAAGCACAGATACGCAGTATTTT. Variable domain in full (rest from reference TRBV19 and TRBJ2-3): DGGITQSPKYLFRKEGQNVTLSCEQNLNHDAMYWYRQDPGQGLRLIYYSQIVNDFQKGDIAEGYSVSREKKESFPLTVTSAQKNPTAFYLCATAPMQSTDTQYFGPGTRLTVL.